The text below deals with one T cell receptor beta chain. Its target is not known. The data are from a study of cytomegalovirus exposure and HLA in healthy donors. Notes on the study in general: Presence/absence analyses assumed roughly uniform sequencing depth across donors, which may not hold.

PCR involved 60 Vbeta and 13 Jbeta primers. Measured with immunoSEQ multiplex PCR; TCRdb has only the in-frame clones, and not every one. The sample holds 100,000 to 150,000 clones, about 78% seen once. The germline CDR1 and CDR2 sequences are MGHRA and YSYEKL. V gave up 0 bases and J gave up 1 base, with 6 bases separating them. This CDR3 comprises 14 residues. The TCR originated in a man younger than 45 in good health and CMV-seronegative. The chain uses TRBV4-1 and TRBJ1-1; D not resolved. Sequencing was carried out using PBMCs. CDR3 coding DNA: TGCGCCAGCAGCCAAGATTATTCGAACACTGAAGCTTTCTTT. Its translation is CASSQDYSNTEAFF.